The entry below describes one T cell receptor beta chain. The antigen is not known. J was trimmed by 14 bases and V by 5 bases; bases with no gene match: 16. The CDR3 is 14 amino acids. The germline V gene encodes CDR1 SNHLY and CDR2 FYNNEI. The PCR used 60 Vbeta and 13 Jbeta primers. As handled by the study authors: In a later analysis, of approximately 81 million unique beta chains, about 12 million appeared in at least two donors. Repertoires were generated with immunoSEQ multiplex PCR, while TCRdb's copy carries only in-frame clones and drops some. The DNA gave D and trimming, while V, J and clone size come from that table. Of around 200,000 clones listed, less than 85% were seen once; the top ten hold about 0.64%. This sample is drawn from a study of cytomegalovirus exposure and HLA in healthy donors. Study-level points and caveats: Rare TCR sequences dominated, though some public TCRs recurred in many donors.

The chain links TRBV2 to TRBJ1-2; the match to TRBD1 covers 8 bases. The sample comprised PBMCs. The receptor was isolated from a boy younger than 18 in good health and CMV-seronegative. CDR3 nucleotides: TGTGCCAGCAGTCCCAATTTATCAGGGGGCGCAGCAACCTTC. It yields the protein CASSPNLSGGAATF.